These T cell receptor beta chains were read from a single sample in a study of cytomegalovirus exposure and HLA in healthy donors. Measured with immunoSEQ multiplex PCR; TCRdb has only the in-frame clones, and not every one. The sample lists 100,000 to 150,000 clones; 81% were seen once. Material: PBMCs. The receptors were sampled from a man aged 18 to 35 in good health and CMV-seronegative. Each CDR3 is given with its conserved first and last residue. A D gene is named only where the DNA matches it firmly. Some rows have no size entry. The others give once, few or many, or a class for an expanded clone.

V gene	D gene	J gene	clone size	CDR3 DNA	CDR3 protein
TRBV5-1	-	TRBJ1-3	few	TGCGCCAGCCAGAAAGGAGGGTCTGGAAACACCATATATTTT	CASQKGGSGNTIYF
TRBV6-6	-	TRBJ1-4	-	TGTGCCAGCAGCTTCGGACAAGCTAATGAAAAACTGTTTTTT	CASSFGQANEKLFF
TRBV30	TRBD1	TRBJ1-6	-	TGTGCCGGGGCGGGACAGGGAAACTCACCCCTCCACTTT	CAGAGQGNSPLHF
TRBV18	-	TRBJ1-5	-	TGTGCCAGCTCACCAGAGGGCAGGGGAGACACCCAGCATTTT	CASSPEGRGDTQHF
TRBV6-5	-	TRBJ2-5	-	TGTGCCAGCAGCGACATACAAGAGACCCAGTACTTC	CASSDIQETQYF
TRBV7-8	-	TRBJ2-3	few	TGTGCCAGCAGCCCCAGCCCCGGGTTTAGCACAGATACGCAGTATTTT	CASSPSPGFSTDTQYF
TRBV6-5	-	TRBJ1-6	-	TGTGCCAGCAGTTGGAACAGGGAGATCAATTCACCCCTCCACTTT	CASSWNREINSPLHF
TRBV7-6	TRBD1	TRBJ2-7	-	TGTGCCAGCAGCCCGAAAACAGGGGGCCGTGTTTACTTC	CASSPKTGGRVYF
TRBV9	-	TRBJ2-2	-	TGTGCCAGCAGCCCCGAATGGGCCTTGACAAGTCTGAACACCGGGGAGCTGTTTTTT	CASSPEWALTSLNTGELFF
TRBV7-3	-	TRBJ2-3	-	TGTGCCAGCAGCCCGATACCACCGGGACAACACACAGATACGCAGTATTTT	CASSPIPPGQHTDTQYF
TRBV4-1	TRBD1	TRBJ1-1	-	TGCGCCAGCAGCCAAGATCGGCAGGGGGCGAATGTGAACACTGAAGCTTTCTTT	CASSQDRQGANVNTEAFF
TRBV6-5	-	TRBJ1-2	-	TGTGCCAGCAGTTACTCGAATAGCCGAGGCTATGGCTACACCTTC	CASSYSNSRGYGYTF
TRBV5-6	TRBD1	TRBJ1-5	-	TGTGCCAGCAGCACGGGACAGCATAATCAGCCCCAGCATTTT	CASSTGQHNQPQHF
TRBV15	-	TRBJ1-2	-	TGTGCCACCAGCCCGACAGGAAACTATGGCTACACCTTC	CATSPTGNYGYTF
TRBV5-4	TRBD2	TRBJ2-3	-	TGTGCCAGCAGCCGCAGCGGGGGGGCCACAGATACGCAGTATTTT	CASSRSGGATDTQYF
TRBV19	-	TRBJ2-7	-	TGTGCCAGTAGTATGAAACAGGCCTACGAGCAGTACTTC	CASSMKQAYEQYF
TRBV2	TRBD1	TRBJ2-2	-	TGTGCCAGCAGTGAAGCGAGGGGGCCGACCGGGGAGCTGTTTTTT	CASSEARGPTGELFF
TRBV2	-	TRBJ1-1	-	TGTGCCAGCAAGGCGGGTTGGAACACTGAAGCTTTCTTT	CASKAGWNTEAFF
TRBV28	-	TRBJ1-2	-	TGTGCCAGCAAGCCGGGGTTAAACTATGGCTACACCTTC	CASKPGLNYGYTF
TRBV27	TRBD1	TRBJ1-3	once	TGTGCCAGCAGTTTTAGGGGGCACGGAAACACCATATATTTT	CASSFRGHGNTIYF
TRBV9	TRBD2	TRBJ2-5	-	TGTGCCAGCAGCGTAGGTGGGACTAGCGGGAGGGAGACCCAGTACTTC	CASSVGGTSGRETQYF
TRBV10-2	-	TRBJ2-6	-	TGCGCCAGCAGTGCAAGCCGGGTCCTCCGCCTCTCTGGGGCCAACGTCCTGACTTTC	CASSASRVLRLSGANVLTF
TRBV4-1	-	TRBJ2-6	few	TGCGCCAGCAGGGCTGTCAGGCGCTCTGGGGCCAACGTCCTGACTTTC	CASRAVRRSGANVLTF
TRBV4-1	-	TRBJ2-2	-	TGCGCCAGCAGCCGGCCCCCAGGGGAGCTGTTTTTT	CASSRPPGELFF
TRBV19	-	TRBJ1-2	-	TGTGCCAGTATCCCCCGACAGGAGAAATTTCTAGGCTACACCTTC	CASIPRQEKFLGYTF
TRBV29-1	-	TRBJ1-1	-	TGCAGCGTGAGAGGGATGAACACTGAAGCTTTCTTT	CSVRGMNTEAFF
TRBV7-9	TRBD2	TRBJ2-5	-	TGTGCCAGCAGCCATCTAGCGGAAGAGACCCAGTACTTC	CASSHLAEETQYF
TRBV7-2	-	TRBJ1-1	-	TGTGCCAGCAGCTTAGTACGAAGGGGCGATAACACTGAAGCTTTCTTT	CASSLVRRGDNTEAFF
TRBV19	-	TRBJ1-6	-	TGTGCCAGTACAGGGCATAATTCACCCCTCCACTTT	CASTGHNSPLHF
TRBV7-8	-	TRBJ2-7	-	TGTGCCAGCAGCTTCAGGGGCGACGAGCAGTACTTC	CASSFRGDEQYF
TRBV9	TRBD1	TRBJ2-7	-	TGTGCCAGCAGCGTAGGGACAGGGAGCGCCGAGCAGTACTTC	CASSVGTGSAEQYF
TRBV7-9	TRBD1	TRBJ1-2	-	TGTGCCAGCAGCCTAATACAGGGGCGACCGAACTATGGCTACACCTTC	CASSLIQGRPNYGYTF
TRBV19	TRBD2	TRBJ2-3	-	TGTGCCAGTACCACTAGCGGGGCGCTCACAGATACGCAGTATTTT	CASTTSGALTDTQYF
TRBV6-5	-	TRBJ1-1	-	TGTGCCAGCAGTTACAACCGGGGGACTGAAGCTTTCTTT	CASSYNRGTEAFF
TRBV9	TRBD1	TRBJ1-5	-	TGTGCCAGCAGCGGGGGACAGCTGAATCAGCCCCAGCATTTT	CASSGGQLNQPQHF
TRBV18	TRBD1	TRBJ2-7	-	TGTGCCAGCTCACCATCGAAGAATATTAGGACAGGGTCCTACGAGCAGTACTTC	CASSPSKNIRTGSYEQYF
TRBV27	-	TRBJ1-4	-	TGTGCCAGCAGTTTATCCATTGGCCTTCTTAATGAAAAACTGTTTTTT	CASSLSIGLLNEKLFF
TRBV7-2	TRBD1	TRBJ2-7	-	TGTGCCAGCAGCTTTTTCGGGACAGGGTCTGACGAGCAGTACTTC	CASSFFGTGSDEQYF
TRBV5-1	TRBD2	TRBJ2-7	-	TGCGCCAGCAGCTTACTAGCGGGCTACGAGCAGTACTTC	CASSLLAGYEQYF
TRBV5-6	-	TRBJ2-7	-	TGTGCCAGCAGCCCCAGGGGGGTCGAGCAGTACTTC	CASSPRGVEQYF
TRBV20-1	-	TRBJ2-5	-	TGCAGTGGAGCACTGCAAGAGACCCAGTACTTC	CSGALQETQYF